This T cell receptor (beta chain) is drawn from a study of T-cell reconstitution after alpha-beta-depleted transplantation in children. The sample holds a few counts of this clonotype. Its antigen is currently unknown. V was clipped by 4 bases and J by 6 bases, with 10 bases between them. Germline CDR1 is SGHRS and CDR2 is YFSETQ. The CDR3 is 12 amino acids. Unique molecular identifiers were used in preparing the TCRbeta library. TCRdb redid the calling of the PCR reads with MiXCR, one entry per CDR3 protein. The data contain a few hundred thousand distinct CDR3 sequences, 25% to 30% of them seen just once; the ten biggest clones take up around a third. Broader study findings: T-cell counts and diversity at one year post-transplant came mainly from newly produced T cells. Recipient T cells and thymic progenitors that survived were the source of the high TCRbeta diversity seen at day 60 in some patients. Reports say that about two months after transplant, the alpha-beta T cells came out of several hundred graft clones that had expanded.

This receptor was identified in a boy younger than two with Wiskott-Aldrich syndrome, due to receive a stem cell transplant. Sequenced material: PBMCs, taken before TCRalphabeta/CD19-depleted stem cell transplant. The gene calls are TRBV5-1 and TRBJ1-1; D uncertain. CDR3 protein: CASSPAGAEAFF. CDR3 in DNA: TGCGCCAGCAGCCCTGCAGGCGCTGAAGCTTTCTTT.